One and the same sample provided the 25 T cell receptor beta chains below, sequenced in a study of PD-1 blockade in classical Hodgkin lymphoma. Brentuximab vedotin exposure varied, and every patient relapsed after autologous stem cell transplantation. TCRdb's copy holds only in-frame clones and misses some; the assay was immunoSEQ multiplex PCR. The repertoire holds fewer than 110,000 clones, 80% to 90% seen once, with approximately 6.3% in the top ten. The sequences come from peripheral blood mononuclear cells (PBMCs), collected before the second cycle of nivolumab. The receptors shown here come from a human donor with classical Hodgkin lymphoma.

The chain employs TRBV9 and TRBJ1-1; the D gene is possibly TRBD1 (5 bases). CDR1 is SGDLS, CDR2 YYNGEE, per germline. The CDR3 has 17 residues. V gave up 1 base and J gave up 0 bases, with 16 bases separating them. The DNA for the CDR3 is TGTGCCAGCAGCGTAACCGGGGCGCAAATACTGAACACTGAAGCTTTCTTT. Translation: CASSVTGAQILNTEAFF.

The CDR3 reads CATSRHPGTGNYGYTF. The CDR3, as DNA: TGTGCCACCAGCAGACACCCCGGGACAGGGAACTATGGCTACACCTTC. The chain uses TRBV15 and TRBJ1-2; the match to TRBD1 covers 9 bases. This CDR3 is built from 16 residues. Germline assignment: CDR1 LNHNV and CDR2 YYDKDF (reference sequence). Trimming removed 2 bases from V and 2 bases from J; junction bases left unmatched: 6.

The V and J genes are TRBV4-1 and TRBJ1-1; TRBD1 agrees at 9 bases. Germline lookup yields CDR1 MGHRA and CDR2 YSYEKL. V shed 0 bases, J shed 5 bases, and the junction held 7 bases outside the gene matches. The CDR3 is 16 amino acids. The CDR3 sequence: CASSQDAVTGGTEAFF. The DNA of the CDR3 is TGCGCCAGCAGCCAAGATGCTGTGACAGGGGGAACTGAAGCTTTCTTT.

The genes are TRBV4-2 and TRBJ2-7; tentatively, D is TRBD1 (5 bases). The V end lost 4 bases, the J end lost 1 base, and 11 bases lay between the germline ends. This CDR3 contains 14 residues. Germline CDR1 is LGHNA and CDR2 is YNFKEQ. The CDR3 protein is CASSPDSVSYEQYF. The CDR3 DNA reads TGTGCCAGCAGCCCCGACAGTGTTTCCTACGAGCAGTACTTC.

The chain joins TRBV11-2 to TRBJ1-1; TRBD1 matches 7 bases. Germline CDR1 SGHAT, CDR2 FQNNGV. CDR3 size: 14 residues. V was pared by 5 bases and J by 0 bases, with 3 bases of the junction left unmatched. The CDR3 reads CASSPGTVNTEAFF. The CDR3 DNA follows: TGTGCCAGCAGCCCGGGGACAGTGAACACTGAAGCTTTCTTT.

This clone was counted a few times. The chain couples TRBV4-1 to TRBJ1-2, with no clear D. Germline assignment: CDR1 MGHRA and CDR2 YSYEKL. Between the trimmed V and J ends, which lost 1 base and 7 bases, there was a span of 10 bases. The CDR3 extends over 13 amino acids. The CDR3 here is CASSQGKLFGYTF. The CDR3 coding sequence is TGCGCCAGCAGCCAAGGCAAATTATTTGGCTACACCTTC.

The chain couples TRBV11-2 to TRBJ1-4; possible D gene TRBD1, 5 bases. Germline CDR1 SGHAT, CDR2 FQNNGV. The CDR3 is 16 amino acids. The ends were cut back, 0 bases at V and 7 bases at J, with 15 bases in the middle. CDR3 coding DNA: TGTGCCAGCAGCTTAGATTGGGGGGGAGAGGCTGAAAAACTGTTTTTT. Translated, it gives CASSLDWGGEAEKLFF. Full variable domain (missing parts from reference TRBV11-2 and TRBJ1-4): EAGVAQSPRYKIIEKRQSVAFWCNPISGHATLYWYQQILGQGPKLLIQFQNNGVVDDSQLPKDRFSAERLKGVDSTLKIQPAKLEDSAVYLCASSLDWGGEAEKLFFGSGTQLSVL.

This clone came up once. The V call is TRBV7-4, the J call TRBJ1-3, with 10 bases matching TRBD1. This CDR3 spans 16 amino acids. Germline CDR1 SGHVT, CDR2 SQSDAQ. The trim removed 5 bases at V and 2 bases at J, leaving 6 bases unmatched. This CDR3 reads CASSISTGGPGNTIYF. The CDR3 DNA is TGTGCCAGCAGCATATCGACAGGGGGCCCTGGAAACACCATATATTTT.

The chain employs TRBV2 and TRBJ2-5; 7 bases are shared with TRBD1. The DNA end favors TRBJ2-7, so the J call may be wrong. Germline V gene data show CDR1 as SNHLY and CDR2 as FYNNEI. The CDR3 loop spans 13 amino acids. In DNA, the CDR3 is TGTGCCGAAGGACAGGAGAATTCCTACGAGCAGTACTTC. The encoded protein is CAEGQENSYEQYF.

The gene calls are TRBV5-4 and TRBJ1-1; 7 nucleotides match TRBD1. With 4 bases clipped from V and 5 bases from J, the junction kept 8 bases outside the gene matches. Germline V CDR1 and CDR2: SGHNT, YYREEE (reference sequence). The CDR3 consists of 14 residues. CDR3 nucleotides: TGTGCCAGCAGCCAGAGACAGGGCGGGACTGAAGCTTTCTTT. Translated, it gives CASSQRQGGTEAFF.

The chain employs TRBV5-6 and TRBJ1-5, with D possibly being TRBD1 (6 bases). V lost 4 bases and J 3 bases, leaving 8 bases between the germline ends. This CDR3 has 13 residues. Germline CDR1 SGHDT, CDR2 YYEEEE. The CDR3 loop reads CASSRTDNQPQHF. Here the CDR3 DNA reads TGTGCCAGCAGCAGGACAGACAATCAGCCCCAGCATTTT.

This chain links TRBV21-1 with TRBJ1-5; TRBD1, the D gene given by the table, was not confirmed from the DNA. TRBV21-1 is labeled a pseudogene. The CDR3 sequence is 13 residues long. CDR3 coding DNA: TGTGCCAGCAGCAAAGAGACAGTTCAGCCCCAGCATTTT. This codes for CASSKETVQPQHF.

The rearrangement links TRBV7-8 to TRBJ1-6; D might be TRBD1 (6 bases). The CDR3 contains 17 residues. Germline V gene data show CDR1 as SGHVS and CDR2 as FQNEAQ. V lost 8 bases to trimming and J lost 8 bases, with 25 bases between them. DNA for the CDR3: TGTGCCAGCGGGACCGGGACACCGATCGCTTATGATTCACCCCTCCACTTT. Encoded protein: CASGTGTPIAYDSPLHF.

The chain has TRBV7-9 and TRBJ2-7, with TRBD2 matching 10 bases. The germline V gene has CDR1 SEHNR and CDR2 FQNEAQ (reference sequence). There are 15 residues in the CDR3. With 4 bases clipped from V and 3 bases from J, the junction kept 6 bases outside the gene matches. The CDR3 loop is CASSSSGGAVYEQYF. The CDR3 bases are TGTGCCAGCAGCTCAAGCGGGGGGGCCGTCTACGAGCAGTACTTC. The whole variable domain, filled in from reference TRBV7-9 and TRBJ2-7, reads DTGVSQNPRHKITKRGQNVTFRCDPISEHNRLYWYRQTLGQGPEFLTYFQNEAQLEKSRLLSDRFSAERPKGSFSTLEIQRTEQGDSAMYLCASSSSGGAVYEQYFGPGTRLTVT.

The chain combines TRBV4-1 with TRBJ2-3, with D possibly TRBD2 on 7 matching bases. CDR1 is MGHRA, CDR2 YSYEKL, per germline. Trimming stripped 1 base from V and 6 bases from J, with 17 bases between. The CDR3 is 16 amino acids. CDR3 loop: CASSQVGRGAGDTQYF. The CDR3 bases are TGCGCCAGCAGCCAAGTCGGTCGGGGGGCCGGGGATACGCAGTATTTT.

The chain carries TRBV5-1 and TRBJ2-2; 9 bases are a match to TRBD2. CDR1 is SGHRS, CDR2 YFSETQ, per germline. CDR3 size: 18 residues. V gave up 2 bases and J gave up 4 bases; unmatched junction bases: 12. The CDR3 here is CASSFLRERGELTGELFF. CDR3 in DNA: TGCGCCAGCAGCTTTTTGAGGGAGCGGGGGGAACTCACCGGGGAGCTGTTTTTT.

The chain uses TRBV11-2 and TRBJ2-3; D is perhaps TRBD2 (5 bases). The CDR3 has 16 residues. The V end was cut by 2 bases, the J end by 4 bases, with 16 bases between. CDR1 is SGHAT, CDR2 FQNNGV, per germline. The chain's CDR3 is CASSLRVPRGSDTQYF. DNA of the CDR3: TGTGCCAGCAGCTTACGGGTTCCCCGGGGATCAGATACGCAGTATTTT.

The chain uses TRBV10-3 and TRBJ2-1; 15 nucleotides align to TRBD2. The CDR3 spans 17 residues. Trimming at V came to 6 bases and at J to 1 base, leaving 4 bases not matched to a gene. The V gene's germline CDR1 is ENHRY and CDR2 SYGVKD. The CDR3 reads CAISAGLAGGSYNEQFF. CDR3 in DNA: TGTGCCATCAGCGCGGGACTAGCGGGGGGTTCCTACAATGAGCAGTTCTTC.

The rearrangement links TRBV2 to TRBJ2-1; D unclear. V shed 1 base and J shed 12 bases, with 1 base lying between them. This CDR3 contains 9 residues. CDR1 and CDR2 (germline): SNHLY, FYNNEI. The DNA of the CDR3 is TGTGCCAGCAGTGAAGTGCAGTTCTTC. This gives the protein CASSEVQFF.

The chain employs TRBV9 and TRBJ1-2; 10 bases line up with TRBD1. The J segment lost 6 bases and the V segment lost 2 bases, leaving 10 bases of the junction unmatched. Germline V gives CDR1 SGDLS, CDR2 YYNGEE. This CDR3 is built from 16 residues. The CDR3 region has the DNA TGTGCCAGCAGCGTGGGTCGGGACAGGGGAACCCATGGCTACACCTTC. Translating it yields CASSVGRDRGTHGYTF.

V usage is TRBV19 and J usage is TRBJ1-3, with TRBD1 matching over 8 bases. This CDR3 is built from 15 residues. The J segment lost 4 bases and the V segment lost 2 bases, leaving 4 bases of the junction unmatched. CDR1 and CDR2 (germline): LNHDA, SQIVND (reference sequence). The CDR3 bases are TGTGCCAGTAGTATACCAGGGGGCAAGGGAAACACCATATATTTT. Amino acid sequence: CASSIPGGKGNTIYF.

This clone has a handful of counts. The gene calls are TRBV5-1 and TRBJ1-6, with D tentatively TRBD1 (6 bases). The CDR3 has 15 amino acids. The germline V and J ends were trimmed by 4 bases and 8 bases, with 16 bases remaining between them. CDR1 is SGHRS and CDR2 is YFSETQ in the germline V gene. The CDR3: CASSPMAGDHSPLHF. As DNA, the CDR3 is TGCGCCAGCAGCCCCATGGCAGGGGACCATTCACCCCTCCACTTT.

A single count supports this clone. This sequence joins TRBV6-5 and TRBJ2-1, with 7 bases lining up with TRBD1. Germline V gene sequence: CDR1 MNHEY, CDR2 SVGAGI. This CDR3 contains 13 residues. The ends lost 6 bases at V and 9 bases at J; junction bases unmatched: 8. As DNA, the CDR3 is TGTGCCAGCAGGAACGACAGGGCCGGTGAGCAGTTCTTC. This codes for CASRNDRAGEQFF.

This chain uses TRBV5-4 with TRBJ1-5, with D maybe TRBD1 (5 bases). In germline, CDR1 is SGHNT, CDR2 YYREEE (reference sequence). Trimming left V 1 base short and J 2 bases short, with 7 bases between. The CDR3 extends over 14 amino acids. Here the CDR3 DNA reads TGTGCCAGCAGCTTGCAGGGTGGCAATCAGCCCCAGCATTTT. Translating it yields CASSLQGGNQPQHF.

V is TRBV7-9 and J is TRBJ1-2, with D maybe TRBD1 (5 bases). The CDR3 totals 11 residues. Trimming pared 5 bases from V and 8 bases from J, leaving 9 bases between. CDR1 and CDR2 (germline): SEHNR, FQNEAQ (reference sequence). As DNA, the CDR3 is TGTGCCAGCAGCCCCACAGGCGGCTACACCTTC. Translated, it gives CASSPTGGYTF. Full variable domain (missing parts from reference TRBV7-9 and TRBJ1-2): DTGVSQNPRHKITKRGQNVTFRCDPISEHNRLYWYRQTLGQGPEFLTYFQNEAQLEKSRLLSDRFSAERPKGSFSTLEIQRTEQGDSAMYLCASSPTGGYTFGSGTRLTVV.